Presented here are 16 T cell receptor beta chains from one specimen sequenced in a study of blood T cell repertoires in COVID-19. Profiled with immunoSEQ multiplex PCR; TCRdb holds only in-frame clones, not every one. The sample yields a few hundred thousand clones, roughly 89% seen once. Sequencing was carried out using peripheral blood. The receptors were sampled from a middle-aged woman with COVID-19, enrolled during active disease.

The chain combines TRBV7-2 with TRBJ2-1; D ambiguous. CDR1 is SGHTA, CDR2 FQGNSA, per germline. V lost 2 bases to trimming and J lost 7 bases, with 9 bases between them. This CDR3 has 13 amino acids. In DNA form, the CDR3 reads TGTGCCAGCAGCTTACTAGGAGTGAATGAGCAGTTCTTC. Protein: CASSLLGVNEQFF.

The chain links TRBV7-2 to TRBJ2-7; D is ambiguous. Deletions cut 0 bases from V and 0 bases from J, with 15 bases between. This CDR3 spans 17 amino acids. The germline V gene encodes CDR1 SGHTA and CDR2 FQGNSA. For the CDR3, the DNA is TGTGCCAGCAGCTTAGCGCGGCAAGGTTCCTTCTCCTACGAGCAGTACTTC. Translating it yields CASSLARQGSFSYEQYF.

The chain carries TRBV30 and TRBJ1-2; the D gene is possibly TRBD1 (6 bases). The V end was cut by 0 bases, the J end by 4 bases, with 9 bases between. The V gene's germline CDR1 is GTSNPN and CDR2 SVGIG (reference sequence). The CDR3 is 13 residues long. The CDR3 is CAWSVTGSYGYTF. DNA for the CDR3: TGTGCCTGGAGTGTAACAGGGAGCTATGGCTACACCTTC.

The V and J genes are TRBV5-8 and TRBJ2-7; D not certain. Germline CDR1 and CDR2: SGHTS and YDEGEE. The CDR3 is 15 residues long. Trimming left V 0 bases short and J 0 bases short, with 10 bases between. CDR3 in DNA: TGTGCCAGCAGCTTGGCTGGGCTTAGCTCCTACGAGCAGTACTTC. This gives the protein CASSLAGLSSYEQYF.

The chain uses TRBV10-3 and TRBJ2-7; TRBD2 might be the D (7 bases). The CDR3 is 14 residues long. Germline CDR1 is ENHRY and CDR2 is SYGVKD. Trimming shortened V by 7 bases and J by 5 bases, and 18 bases separated the two germline ends. CDR3 DNA: TGTGCCATCAACAAAAGGGGGGGGTTCGACGAGCAGTACTTC. Its translation is CAINKRGGFDEQYF.

The chain joins TRBV9 to TRBJ1-2; 10 bases are a match to TRBD1. The V and J ends lost 4 bases and 8 bases, in that order; junction bases with no gene match: 14. The CDR3 covers 16 residues. In germline, CDR1 is SGDLS, CDR2 YYNGEE. The CDR3 nucleotides read TGTGCCAGCAGCCCTCGAATCGACAGGGGGCGTGGAGGCTACACCTTC. Protein product: CASSPRIDRGRGGYTF.

The chain couples TRBV7-8 to TRBJ1-5, with 9 nucleotides matching TRBD1. Unmatched junction bases numbered 4, after V lost 5 bases and J lost 5 bases. The CDR3 is 14 residues long. In germline, CDR1 is SGHVS, CDR2 FQNEAQ. Here the CDR3 DNA reads TGTGCCAGCAGCCCGGGACAGGGCTATCAGCCCCAGCATTTT. It is translated as CASSPGQGYQPQHF.

CDR3: CASSLAGFSGGTSSTDTQYF. The CDR3 DNA reads TGTGCCAGCAGCTTGGCCGGTTTTAGCGGGGGGACCTCTAGCACAGATACGCAGTATTTT. This rearrangement joins TRBV5-4 to TRBJ2-3; TRBD2 matches 10 bases. Germline V lookup: CDR1 SGHNT, CDR2 YYREEE (reference sequence). V trimming: 0 bases; J trimming: 0 bases; junction bases outside the gene matches: 13. The CDR3 has 20 residues. Combining the CDR3 with reference TRBV5-4 and TRBJ2-3 gives the whole variable domain ETGVTQSPTHLIKTRGQQVTLRCSSQSGHNTVSWYQQALGQGPQFIFQYYREEENGRGNFPPRFSGLQFPNYSSELNVNALELDDSALYLCASSLAGFSGGTSSTDTQYFGPGTRLTVL.

J is TRBJ1-2 and V is TRBV30, with 8 bases matching TRBD1. CDR3 length: 15 residues. Germline lookup yields CDR1 GTSNPN and CDR2 SVGIG (reference sequence). Trimming removed 8 bases from V and 7 bases from J; junction bases left unmatched: 18. The CDR3 DNA reads TGTGCCGCCTCGGACAGGGCCATAAGGAGTGGTGGCTACACCTTC. This translates into CAASDRAIRSGGYTF.

The gene calls are TRBV7-9 and TRBJ2-3, with 7 bases matching TRBD2. Per the germline V gene, CDR1 is SEHNR and CDR2 is FQNEAQ (reference sequence). This CDR3 spans 15 amino acids. With V trimmed by 0 bases and J by 3 bases, 3 bases remained unmatched. The CDR3 loop reads CASSLAGGRTDTQYF. CDR3 nucleotide sequence: TGTGCCAGCAGCTTAGCTGGCGGGAGAACAGATACGCAGTATTTT.

Here the CDR3 reads CASRGSLEGPYNEQFF. The CDR3 coding sequence is TGTGCCAGCAGGGGAAGTCTTGAGGGCCCGTACAATGAGCAGTTCTTC. This chain joins TRBV27 and TRBJ2-1; maybe TRBD2 (5 bases). CDR3 length: 16 residues. Trimming removed 6 bases from V and 4 bases from J, with 19 bases in between. Germline-derived CDR1 and CDR2 are MNHEY and SMNVEV (reference sequence).

The V gene is TRBV19, the J gene TRBJ1-1; 8 bases map to TRBD1. Losses at the gene ends were 5 bases for V and 4 bases for J; bases not matched to a gene: 6. The V gene's germline CDR1 is LNHDA and CDR2 SQIVND (reference sequence). The CDR3 is made up of 14 amino acids. DNA for the CDR3: TGTGCCAGTAGTTCCCCCGGACAGGGCACTGAAGCTTTCTTT. Translated, it gives CASSSPGQGTEAFF.

The genes are TRBV19 and TRBJ2-7; weak D call: TRBD1 (6 bases). Germline loops: CDR1 LNHDA, CDR2 SQIVND (reference sequence). V gave up 5 bases and J gave up 5 bases, with 13 bases separating them. The CDR3 consists of 13 residues. The CDR3 reads CASSLRTANEQYF. The CDR3 nucleotides are TGTGCCAGTAGTCTCCGGACAGCGAACGAGCAGTACTTC.

The V and J genes are TRBV24-1 and TRBJ2-7; weak D call: TRBD2 (6 bases). CDR3 length: 14 amino acids. Per germline, CDR1 KGHDR and CDR2 SFDVKD. Trimming left V 2 bases short and J 2 bases short, with 9 bases between. CDR3 sequence (DNA): TGTGCCACCAGTGATTATGGGAGGCCCTACGAGCAGTACTTC. Its protein product is CATSDYGRPYEQYF.

The chain uses TRBV7-2 and TRBJ2-1; D is perhaps TRBD1 (6 bases). The CDR3 runs 15 residues. Per germline, CDR1 SGHTA and CDR2 FQGNSA. Trimming cost V 3 bases and J 0 bases, with 9 bases left between them. The CDR3 bases are TGTGCCAGCAGCTTGGGGGCTCTCTCCTACAATGAGCAGTTCTTC. This encodes CASSLGALSYNEQFF.

The chain employs TRBV19 and TRBJ1-3; D is possibly TRBD1 (6 bases). The CDR3 contains 15 residues. V lost 6 bases and J lost 4, with 16 bases in between. Germline CDR1 is LNHDA and CDR2 is SQIVND (reference sequence). The CDR3 protein is CASREPQGAGNTIYF. The DNA for the CDR3 is TGTGCCAGTAGGGAACCACAGGGAGCCGGAAACACCATATATTTT.